Sequencing of this TCR beta chain was carried out in a study of T cells after yellow fever vaccination. Study-level points and caveats: Most clones from primary vaccination resurfaced after the booster (under 97% CD4, over 75% CD8). The study found a weaker secondary response that peaked faster, day 5 versus 15.

Notes on this clonotype: Its antigen is unidentified.

Universal primer sites and UMIs were introduced during 5'RACE template-switching synthesis of TCR cDNA. From the 5' RACE reads, TCRdb called clonotypes with MiXCR, one entry per CDR3 protein. Of about 350,000 distinct CDR3 sequences in the sample, approximately 13% were seen once. Source: CD4+ T cells sorted from PBMCs, taken 15 days after the yellow fever booster vaccination. The receptor comes from a man aged 18-30 years who received the YFV17D yellow fever vaccine.

DNA of the CDR3: TGTGCCAGCAGCGCGCGACAGGGGGCAGGAGATACGCAGTATTTT. Protein sequence: CASSARQGAGDTQYF. The V and J genes are TRBV5-4 and TRBJ2-3, with 10 nucleotides matching TRBD1. Germline V gives CDR1 SGHNT, CDR2 YYREEE (reference sequence). CDR3 length equals 15 residues. The J segment lost 5 bases and the V segment lost 4 bases, leaving 7 bases of the junction unmatched.